This T cell receptor (beta chain) was identified during a study of regulatory T cells in long-lasting Graves disease. The study's findings and limits: Sharing of public clonotypes was greater in persistent patients (about 2,700) than in new patients (about 970). Patients with persistent Graves' had lower TCR diversity than newly diagnosed patients. Persistent disease favored TRBV28, TRBJ1-2 and TRBJ2-5.

This clonotype was seen repeatedly, ten times or more. The antigen remains undetermined. Arm-PCR of CDR3 regions with iRepertoire HTBI primers generated TCR beta libraries. Using its own MiXCR run on the multiplex PCR reads, TCRdb lists one record per CDR3 protein. The table includes about 220,000 distinct CDR3 sequences, approximately 19% detected once. The time point was: newly diagnosed GD, antithyroid drugs for less than 3 months. The TCR library was prepared using RNA isolated from PBMCs. Patients were enrolled at an endocrinology department in Xi'an, China. The CDR3 totals 13 residues. V trimming: 10 bases; J trimming: 9 bases; junction bases outside the gene matches: 7. Germline V gene sequence: CDR1 MNHNS, CDR2 SASEGT. The same sample was also used in a study of T cells in Graves' hyperthyroidism and ophthalmopathy.

This sequence was found in a woman in her 30s with Graves disease. V usage is TRBV6-1 and J usage is TRBJ2-1; 12 nucleotides match TRBD1. The material sequenced was peripheral blood mononuclear cells (PBMCs), taken at new diagnosis, from a patient treated with antithyroid drugs. Here the CDR3 reads CATTRDRGLEQFF. As DNA, the CDR3 is TGTGCCACCACAAGGGACAGGGGGCTTGAGCAGTTCTTC.